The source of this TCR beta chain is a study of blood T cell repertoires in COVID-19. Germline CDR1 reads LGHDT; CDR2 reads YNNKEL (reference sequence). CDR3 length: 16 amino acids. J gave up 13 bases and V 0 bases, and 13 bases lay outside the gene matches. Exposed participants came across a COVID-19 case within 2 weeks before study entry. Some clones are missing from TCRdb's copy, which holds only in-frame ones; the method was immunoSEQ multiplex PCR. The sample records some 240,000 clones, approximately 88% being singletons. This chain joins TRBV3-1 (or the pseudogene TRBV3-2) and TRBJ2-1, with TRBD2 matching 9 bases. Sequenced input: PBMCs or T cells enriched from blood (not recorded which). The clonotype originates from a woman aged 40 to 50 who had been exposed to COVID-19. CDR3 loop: CASSQEGAGGRALQFF. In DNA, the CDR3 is TGTGCCAGCAGCCAAGAGGGCGCGGGCGGGAGGGCCCTCCAGTTCTTC.